These 9 T cell receptor beta chains came from one sample sequenced in a study of T cell repertoires in cytomegalovirus infection. TCRdb independently ran MiXCR on the reads; one entry per CDR3 protein. The table lists over 250,000 distinct CDR3 sequences, about 20% of them singletons, with 15% to 20% in the top ten. These receptors' antigens are unknown. The starting material was cultured PBMCs, obtained from culture after CMV antigen stimulation. Receptors were obtained from a human donor in good health (CMV status not recorded). Some clones in this sample may be carry-over from other donors' samples.

This clonotype was picked up a small number of times. The chain has TRBV27 and TRBJ1-1; D might be TRBD1 (6 bases). V lost 5 bases and J lost 3, with 10 bases in between. Germline V gene lookup returns CDR1 MNHEY and CDR2 SMNVEV (reference sequence). The CDR3 is 13 residues long. CDR3 DNA: TGTGCCAGCAGTACCAGGGGTGACACTGAAGCTTTCTTT. Amino acids: CASSTRGDTEAFF.

This clonotype was detected only a few times. The V call is TRBV12-3 or TRBV12-4, the J call TRBJ2-1, with 7 bases that match TRBD1. The CDR3 runs 13 residues. V shed 6 bases and J 7 bases; nucleotides not matched to a gene: 6. For the CDR3, the DNA is TGTGCCAGCAGAATACAGGGGCCGAATGAGCAGTTCTTC. Translation gives CASRIQGPNEQFF.

This clonotype was picked up many times. The CDR3 spells CASSIGLAGVYEQYV. For the CDR3, the DNA is TGTGCCAGCAGCATCGGACTAGCGGGGGTCTACGAGCAGTACGTC. The J gene is TRBJ2-7, the V gene TRBV7-2; 13 positions agree with TRBD2. V lost 5 bases to trimming and J lost 3 bases; unmatched junction nucleotides: 4. CDR1 and CDR2 (germline): SGHTA, FQGNSA. CDR3 length: 15 residues.

This rearrangement joins TRBV7-9 to TRBJ1-2; a possible D gene is TRBD1 (5 bases). This CDR3 contains 15 residues. Germline V CDR1 and CDR2: SEHNR, FQNEAQ (reference sequence). Trimming stripped 5 bases from V and 0 bases from J, with 13 bases between. The CDR3 DNA sequence: TGTGCCAGCAGCCCATGGGACGTAGCTAACTATGGCTACACCTTC. Translated: CASSPWDVANYGYTF.

This clonotype was detected a few times. The CDR3 DNA is TGTGCCAGCAGCTTAGTCTGGACAGGGACTGAAGCTTTCTTT. This sequence encodes CASSLVWTGTEAFF. This chain links TRBV7-2 with TRBJ1-1; 8 positions match TRBD1. Germline V CDR1 and CDR2: SGHTA, FQGNSA. V was pared by 1 base and J by 5 bases, with 3 bases of the junction left unmatched. The CDR3 runs 14 residues.

The rearrangement links TRBV28 to TRBJ2-1; 12 bases line up with TRBD2. The CDR3 sequence is 14 residues long. Germline assignment: CDR1 MDHEN and CDR2 SYDVKM. V was clipped by 6 bases and J by 7 bases; unmatched bases: 4. The CDR3: CASSKTSGSNEQFF. The DNA for the CDR3 is TGTGCCAGCAGCAAGACTAGCGGGAGTAATGAGCAGTTCTTC.

This clonotype occurred a few times. The chain has TRBV6-5 and TRBJ2-1; 9 bases line up with TRBD2. The ends lost 6 bases at V and 7 bases at J; junction bases unmatched: 13. This CDR3 contains 16 residues. Germline CDR1 is MNHEY and CDR2 is SVGAGI. The CDR3 sequence is CASSNRAGGFRNEQFF. CDR3 bases: TGTGCCAGCAGCAATAGAGCGGGGGGCTTCCGGAATGAGCAGTTCTTC.

The chain couples TRBV11-3 to TRBJ1-1; D remains ambiguous. V was trimmed by 1 base and J by 3 bases, leaving 12 bases between them. The CDR3 length is 15 residues. Germline-derived CDR1 and CDR2 are SGHNT and YENEEA. This chain's CDR3 is CASSLGSGRHTEAFF. CDR3 DNA sequence: TGTGCCAGCAGCTTAGGGTCCGGGAGGCACACTGAAGCTTTCTTT.

This clonotype was counted ten times or more. This chain connects TRBV11-2 to TRBJ2-1; 8 bases are shared with TRBD1. V was pared by 4 bases and J by 10 bases, with 6 bases of the junction left unmatched. The CDR3 totals 13 residues. CDR1 is SGHAT, CDR2 FQNNGV, per germline. The DNA of the CDR3 is TGTGCCAGCAGCTCTTGGACAGGGTCGGAGCAGTTCTTC. Amino acid sequence: CASSSWTGSEQFF.